Shown below are 4 T cell receptor beta chains from a single sample sequenced in a study of control samples from healthy donors and cancer patients. Repertoires were generated with immunoSEQ multiplex PCR, while TCRdb's copy carries only in-frame clones and drops some. The data contain approximately 89,000 clones, 86% of them singletons. Sequencing input: blood. These receptors came from a man in his thirties or forties in good health.

V gene TRBV24-1 combines with J gene TRBJ2-1; either TRBD1 or TRBD2 may fit D (6 bases each). Per germline, CDR1 KGHDR and CDR2 SFDVKD. V was cut by 5 bases and J by 3 bases, with 13 bases left in between. The CDR3 is 15 residues long. The CDR3 is CATSGGETGYNEQFF. CDR3 sequence (DNA): TGTGCCACCAGTGGGGGGGAGACAGGCTACAATGAGCAGTTCTTC.

CDR3 nucleotides: TGTGCCAGCAGTCGGGACAGTAATTCACCCCTCCACTTT. It translates to CASSRDSNSPLHF. The V call is TRBV2, the J call TRBJ1-6; 7 bases map to TRBD1. The junction had 1 base not matched to a gene; V was cut back by 5 bases and J by 6 bases. Looked up from germline, CDR1 is SNHLY and CDR2 is FYNNEI. The CDR3 length is 13 residues.

The V and J genes are TRBV6-5 and TRBJ2-5; no clear D gene. The V end lost 0 bases, the J end lost 2 bases, and 7 bases lay between the germline ends. Germline assignment: CDR1 MNHEY and CDR2 SVGAGI. The CDR3 has 14 amino acids. In DNA, the CDR3 is TGTGCCAGCAGTTACTCGCGGCTTCAAGAGACCCAGTACTTC. This codes for CASSYSRLQETQYF.

This clone was seen only a few times. The chain employs TRBV3-1 (or the pseudogene TRBV3-2) and TRBJ1-5, with D maybe TRBD1 (6 bases). The CDR3 covers 16 residues. Germline-derived CDR1 and CDR2 are LGHDT and YNNKEL (reference sequence). V was cut by 4 bases and J by 2 bases, with 15 bases left in between. The CDR3 bases are TGTGCCAGCAGCCGAGTCCGAAGACAGGGCAATCAGCCCCAGCATTTT. This codes for CASSRVRRQGNQPQHF.